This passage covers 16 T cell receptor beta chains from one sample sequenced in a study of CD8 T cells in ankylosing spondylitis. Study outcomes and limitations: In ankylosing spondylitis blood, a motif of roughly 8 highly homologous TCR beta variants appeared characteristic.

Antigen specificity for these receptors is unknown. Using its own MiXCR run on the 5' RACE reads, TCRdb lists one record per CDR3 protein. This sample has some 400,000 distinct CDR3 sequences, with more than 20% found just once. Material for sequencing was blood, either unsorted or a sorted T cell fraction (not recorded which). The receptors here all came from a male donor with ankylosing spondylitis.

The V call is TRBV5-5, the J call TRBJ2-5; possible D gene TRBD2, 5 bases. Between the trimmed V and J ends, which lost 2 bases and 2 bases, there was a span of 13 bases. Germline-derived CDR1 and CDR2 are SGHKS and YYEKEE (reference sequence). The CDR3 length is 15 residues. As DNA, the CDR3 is TGTGCCAGCAGCTTCCGAGACTACCAACAAGAGACCCAGTACTTC. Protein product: CASSFRDYQQETQYF.

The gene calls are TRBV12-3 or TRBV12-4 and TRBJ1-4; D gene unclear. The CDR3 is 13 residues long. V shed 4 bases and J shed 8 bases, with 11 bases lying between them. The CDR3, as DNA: TGTGCCAGCAGTTCGATGCTAGGGGAAAAACTGTTTTTT. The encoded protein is CASSSMLGEKLFF.

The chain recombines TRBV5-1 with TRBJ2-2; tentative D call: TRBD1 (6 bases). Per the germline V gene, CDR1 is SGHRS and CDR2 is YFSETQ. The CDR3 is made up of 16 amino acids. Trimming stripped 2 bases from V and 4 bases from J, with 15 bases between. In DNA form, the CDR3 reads TGCGCCAGCAGCTTAACTATCTCAGGGGCCACCGGGGAGCTGTTTTTT. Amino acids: CASSLTISGATGELFF. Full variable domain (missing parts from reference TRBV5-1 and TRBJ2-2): KAGVTQTPRYLIKTRGQQVTLSCSPISGHRSVSWYQQTPGQGLQFLFEYFSETQRNKGNFPGRFSGRQFSNSRSEMNVSTLELGDSALYLCASSLTISGATGELFFGEGSRLTVL.

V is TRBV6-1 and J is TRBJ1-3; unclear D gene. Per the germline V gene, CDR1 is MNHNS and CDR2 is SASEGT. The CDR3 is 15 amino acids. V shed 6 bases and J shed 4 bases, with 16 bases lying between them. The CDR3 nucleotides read TGTGCCAGCAGCAACGCCAATCCTCAGGGAAACACCATATATTTT. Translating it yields CASSNANPQGNTIYF.

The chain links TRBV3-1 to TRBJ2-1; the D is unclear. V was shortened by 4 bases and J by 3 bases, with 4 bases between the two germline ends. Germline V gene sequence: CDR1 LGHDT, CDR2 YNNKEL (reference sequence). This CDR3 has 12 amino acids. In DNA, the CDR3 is TGTGCCAGCAGCCTAAACTACAATGAGCAGTTCTTC. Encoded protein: CASSLNYNEQFF.

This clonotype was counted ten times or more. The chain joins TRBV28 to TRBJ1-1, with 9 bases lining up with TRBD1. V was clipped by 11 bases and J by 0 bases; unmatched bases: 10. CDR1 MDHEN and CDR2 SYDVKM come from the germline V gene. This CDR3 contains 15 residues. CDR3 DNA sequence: TGTGCCTCCGAGACAGGGGGGCCCCTGAACACTGAAGCTTTCTTT. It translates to CASETGGPLNTEAFF.

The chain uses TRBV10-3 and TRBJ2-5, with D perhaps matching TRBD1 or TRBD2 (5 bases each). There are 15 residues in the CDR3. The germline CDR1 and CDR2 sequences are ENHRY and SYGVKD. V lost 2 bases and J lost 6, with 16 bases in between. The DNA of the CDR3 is TGTGCCATCAGTGAGAACACCGGGACCGGCCAGACCCAGTACTTC. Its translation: CAISENTGTGQTQYF.

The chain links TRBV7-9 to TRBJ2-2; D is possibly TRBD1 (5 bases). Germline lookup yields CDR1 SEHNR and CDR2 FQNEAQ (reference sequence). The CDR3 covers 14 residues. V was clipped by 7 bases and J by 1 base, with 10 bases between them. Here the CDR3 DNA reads TGTGCCAGCAATGCCAGGGTGAACACCGGGGAGCTGTTTTTT. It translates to CASNARVNTGELFF.

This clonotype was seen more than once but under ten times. Written as DNA, the CDR3 is TGTGCCAGCAGTTCTAGCGGGAGGGGTAATGAGCAGTTCTTC. Translated, it gives CASSSSGRGNEQFF. V gene TRBV12-3 or TRBV12-4 combines with J gene TRBJ2-1; 12 nucleotides match TRBD2. The CDR3 covers 14 residues. Germline trimming cut 4 bases from V and 7 bases from J; bases unmatched to any gene: 2.

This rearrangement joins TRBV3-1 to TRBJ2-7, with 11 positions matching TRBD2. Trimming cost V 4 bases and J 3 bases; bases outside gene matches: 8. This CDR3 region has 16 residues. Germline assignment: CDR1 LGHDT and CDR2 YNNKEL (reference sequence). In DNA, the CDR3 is TGTGCCAGCAGCCGCCGACTAGCGGGGAGCTTCTACGAGCAGTACTTC. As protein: CASSRRLAGSFYEQYF.

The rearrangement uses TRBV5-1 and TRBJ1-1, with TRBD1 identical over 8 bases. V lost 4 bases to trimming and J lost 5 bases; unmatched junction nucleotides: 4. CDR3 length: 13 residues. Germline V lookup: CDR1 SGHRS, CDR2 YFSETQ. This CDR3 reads CASSRTGLTEAFF. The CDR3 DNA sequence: TGCGCCAGCAGCCGGACAGGGTTGACTGAAGCTTTCTTT.

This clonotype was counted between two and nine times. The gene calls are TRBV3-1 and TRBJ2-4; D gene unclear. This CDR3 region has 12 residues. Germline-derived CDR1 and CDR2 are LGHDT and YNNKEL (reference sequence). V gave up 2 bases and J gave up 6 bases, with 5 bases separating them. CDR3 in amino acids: CASSQFGNIQYF. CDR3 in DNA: TGTGCCAGCAGCCAATTTGGAAACATTCAGTACTTC.

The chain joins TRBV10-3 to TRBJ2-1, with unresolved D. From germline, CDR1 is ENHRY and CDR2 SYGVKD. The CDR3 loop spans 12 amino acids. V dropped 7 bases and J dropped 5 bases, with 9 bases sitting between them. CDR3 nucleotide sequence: TGTGCCATCAAATCAGTGAACAATGAGCAGTTCTTC. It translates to CAIKSVNNEQFF.

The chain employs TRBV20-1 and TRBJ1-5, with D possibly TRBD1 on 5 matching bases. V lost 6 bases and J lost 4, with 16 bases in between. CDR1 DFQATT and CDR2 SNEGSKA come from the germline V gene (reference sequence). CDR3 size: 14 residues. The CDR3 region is CSAAAGDGNQPQHF. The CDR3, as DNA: TGCAGTGCCGCCGCGGGGGACGGGAATCAGCCCCAGCATTTT.

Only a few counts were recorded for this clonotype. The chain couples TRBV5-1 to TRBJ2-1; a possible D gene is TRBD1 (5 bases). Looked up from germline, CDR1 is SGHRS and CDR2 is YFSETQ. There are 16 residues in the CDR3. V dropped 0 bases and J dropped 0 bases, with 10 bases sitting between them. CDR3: CASSLEGASSYNEQFF. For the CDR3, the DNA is TGCGCCAGCAGCTTGGAAGGGGCAAGCTCCTACAATGAGCAGTTCTTC.

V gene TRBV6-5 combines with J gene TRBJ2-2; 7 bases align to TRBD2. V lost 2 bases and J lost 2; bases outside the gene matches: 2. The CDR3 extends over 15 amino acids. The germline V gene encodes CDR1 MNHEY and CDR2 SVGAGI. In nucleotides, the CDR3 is TGTGCCAGCAGTTACGCGGGACTAAACACCGGGGAGCTGTTTTTT. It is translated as CASSYAGLNTGELFF.